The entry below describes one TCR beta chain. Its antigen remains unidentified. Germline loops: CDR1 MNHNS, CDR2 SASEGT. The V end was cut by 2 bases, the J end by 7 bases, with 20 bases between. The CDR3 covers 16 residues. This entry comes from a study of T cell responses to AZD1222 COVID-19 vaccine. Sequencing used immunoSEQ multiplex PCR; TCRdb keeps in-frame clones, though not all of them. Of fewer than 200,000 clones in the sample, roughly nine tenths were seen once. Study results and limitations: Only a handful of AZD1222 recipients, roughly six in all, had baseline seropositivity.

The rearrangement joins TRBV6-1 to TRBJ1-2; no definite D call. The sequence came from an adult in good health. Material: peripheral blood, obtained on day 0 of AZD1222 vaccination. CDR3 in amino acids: CASSELWTQKSAGYTF. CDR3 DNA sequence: TGTGCCAGCAGTGAATTGTGGACCCAAAAATCCGCTGGCTACACCTTC.